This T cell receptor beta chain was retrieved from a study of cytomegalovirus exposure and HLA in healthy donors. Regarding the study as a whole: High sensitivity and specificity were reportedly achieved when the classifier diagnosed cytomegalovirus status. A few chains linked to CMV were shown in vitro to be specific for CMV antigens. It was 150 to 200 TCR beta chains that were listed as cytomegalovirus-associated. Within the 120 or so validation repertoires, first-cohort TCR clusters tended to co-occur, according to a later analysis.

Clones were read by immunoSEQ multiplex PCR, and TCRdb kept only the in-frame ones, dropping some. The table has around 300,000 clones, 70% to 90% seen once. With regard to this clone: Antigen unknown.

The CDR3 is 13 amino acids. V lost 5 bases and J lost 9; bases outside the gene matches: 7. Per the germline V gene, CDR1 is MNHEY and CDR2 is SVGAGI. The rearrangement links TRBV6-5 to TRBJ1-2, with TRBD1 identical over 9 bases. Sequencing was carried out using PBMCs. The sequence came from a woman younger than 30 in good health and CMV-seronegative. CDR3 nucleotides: TGTGCCAGCAGTGCCGGGACAGGGTGGAGCTACACCTTC. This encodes CASSAGTGWSYTF.